These 27 T cell receptor beta chains were all obtained from the same sample, sequenced in a study of regulatory and conventional T cells in RAG deficiency. The table came from immunoSEQ multiplex PCR; TCRdb's copy has only in-frame clones and leaves some out. Of about 19,000 clones in the sample, about 91% were seen once. Regulatory T cells were sorted from blood as CD4+ CD25-high CD127-low cells. This sample also belongs to another study, concerning regulatory T cells. This second report adds: The PCR used 52 TRBV and 13 TRBJ primers.

The sample comprised Tregs sorted from blood. All receptors come from a human donor in good health.

This clone was observed once. The chain carries TRBV7-3 and TRBJ2-5; TRBD2 matches at 8 bases. The germline gives CDR1 SGHTA, CDR2 FQGTGA. The CDR3 is made up of 16 amino acids. The junction had 6 bases not matched to a gene; V was cut back by 2 bases and J by 1 base. The DNA for the CDR3 is TGTGCCAGCAGCTTAGCTGGCGGGGGGACCCAAGAGACCCAGTACTTC. This translates into CASSLAGGGTQETQYF.

The rearrangement links TRBV2 to TRBJ1-3, with a weak D call TRBD1 (5 bases). The CDR3 runs to 14 residues. Germline assignment: CDR1 SNHLY and CDR2 FYNNEI. Deletions cut 5 bases from V and 1 base from J, with 9 bases between. CDR3 sequence (DNA): TGTGCCAGCAGTCCAGGGATTTCTGGAAACACCATATATTTT. It codes for CASSPGISGNTIYF.

The V and J genes are TRBV4-2 and TRBJ1-3, with D perhaps matching TRBD1 (5 bases). Germline CDR1 and CDR2: LGHNA and YNFKEQ. The CDR3 length is 17 residues. The V gene lost 0 bases and the J gene lost 4 bases, with 16 bases spanning the gap. The CDR3 loop is CASSQDRSGRVGNTIYF. The CDR3, as DNA: TGTGCCAGCAGCCAAGATCGTTCAGGGCGCGTCGGAAACACCATATATTTT.

The rearrangement uses TRBV5-1 and TRBJ1-1, with no clear D. The CDR3 consists of 15 residues. The germline V gene has CDR1 SGHRS and CDR2 YFSETQ. Trimming pared 5 bases from V and 0 bases from J, leaving 14 bases between. The CDR3 region has the DNA TGCGCCAGCAGATCGGACCTACTTATGAACACTGAAGCTTTCTTT. Protein sequence: CASRSDLLMNTEAFF.

The V and J genes are TRBV7-9 and TRBJ1-3; the match to TRBD1 covers 7 bases. Germline values: CDR1 SEHNR, CDR2 FQNEAQ (reference sequence). The CDR3 covers 17 residues. V trimming: 4 bases; J trimming: 8 bases; junction bases outside the gene matches: 17. The chain's CDR3 is CASSSPPGQTRRDTIYF. In DNA form, the CDR3 reads TGTGCCAGCAGCTCCCCACCGGGACAGACTAGGAGGGACACCATATATTTT.

The V gene is TRBV6-1, the J gene TRBJ1-6, with TRBD1 identical over 8 bases. The J segment lost 7 bases and the V segment lost 4 bases, leaving 3 bases of the junction unmatched. The CDR3 loop spans 14 amino acids. Germline CDR1 and CDR2: MNHNS and SASEGT. CDR3 loop: CASSVRTGNSPLHF. CDR3 nucleotides: TGTGCCAGCAGTGTAAGGACAGGGAATTCACCCCTCCACTTT.

This chain connects TRBV30 to TRBJ1-2; D call uncertain. The CDR3 loop spans 14 amino acids. Germline lookup yields CDR1 GTSNPN and CDR2 SVGIG (reference sequence). V was pared by 2 bases and J by 0 bases, with 10 bases between. The CDR3 nucleotides are TGTGCCTGGAGTCGGCGGGGAGCTAACTATGGCTACACCTTC. Protein: CAWSRRGANYGYTF.

V is TRBV18 and J is TRBJ1-1; no clear D. The CDR3 runs to 14 residues. Trimming removed 4 bases from V and 1 base from J, with 10 bases in between. Germline-derived CDR1 and CDR2 are KGHSH and LQKENI. The CDR3 is CASSRLGKNTEAFF. DNA of the CDR3: TGTGCCAGCTCACGACTGGGAAAGAACACTGAAGCTTTCTTT.

This clone occurred once. The V and J genes are TRBV28 and TRBJ1-5, with D perhaps matching TRBD1 (6 bases). With 8 bases removed from V and 0 bases from J, the gap between germline ends came to 14 bases. The CDR3 consists of 15 residues. CDR1 is MDHEN, CDR2 SYDVKM, per germline. The CDR3 DNA reads as TGTGCCAGCCAAGGGGGGCTAGTTAGCAATCAGCCCCAGCATTTT. Translated: CASQGGLVSNQPQHF.

The chain has TRBV5-1 and TRBJ2-1; 13 bases agree with TRBD2. The CDR3 spans 17 residues. Germline-derived CDR1 and CDR2 are SGHRS and YFSETQ. Unmatched junction bases numbered 8, after V lost 4 bases and J lost 4 bases. CDR3 bases: TGCGCCAGCAGCGGACGGACTAGCGGGAGTCGTTACAATGAGCAGTTCTTC. Its translation is CASSGRTSGSRYNEQFF.

The chain has TRBV30 and TRBJ2-4; D might be TRBD1 or TRBD2, each matching 5 bases. The V gene's germline CDR1 is GTSNPN and CDR2 SVGIG (reference sequence). Trimming removed 0 bases from V and 0 bases from J, with 21 bases in between. The CDR3 has 19 residues. CDR3 DNA sequence: TGTGCCTGGAGTGTACGGCTAGCCCTAGGGGCACGAGCCAAAAACATTCAGTACTTC. This translates into CAWSVRLALGARAKNIQYF.

This clone was detected only once. V gene TRBV5-1 combines with J gene TRBJ1-4; D unresolved. Germline V gives CDR1 SGHRS, CDR2 YFSETQ. V lost 0 bases, J lost 7 bases, and 7 bases lay in between. The CDR3 sequence is 13 residues long. CDR3 amino acids: CASSLEATEKLFF. The CDR3 DNA reads as TGCGCCAGCAGCTTGGAGGCGACTGAAAAACTGTTTTTT.

This chain connects TRBV6-1 to TRBJ1-2, with D unresolved. V lost 6 bases, J lost 1 base, and 15 bases lay in between. Germline lookup yields CDR1 MNHNS and CDR2 SASEGT. This CDR3 region has 15 residues. CDR3 protein: CASSTSSAGNYGYTF. The CDR3 coding sequence is TGTGCCAGCAGCACCTCCAGTGCGGGTAACTATGGCTACACCTTC.

This clone was seen a handful of times. J is TRBJ2-3 and V is TRBV5-1; maybe TRBD1 (5 bases). The V gene lost 2 bases and the J gene lost 6 bases, with 10 bases spanning the gap. The CDR3 consists of 13 residues. CDR1 and CDR2 (germline): SGHRS, YFSETQ. The CDR3 DNA is TGCGCCAGCAGCTTCGAAGCAGGGGATACGCAGTATTTT. Encoded protein: CASSFEAGDTQYF. Supplemented by reference TRBV5-1 and TRBJ2-3, the full variable domain reads KAGVTQTPRYLIKTRGQQVTLSCSPISGHRSVSWYQQTPGQGLQFLFEYFSETQRNKGNFPGRFSGRQFSNSRSEMNVSTLELGDSALYLCASSFEAGDTQYFGPGTRLTVL.

The V and J genes are TRBV7-8 and TRBJ2-1; D remains ambiguous. V was clipped by 3 bases and J by 0 bases, with 15 bases between them. The CDR3 loop spans 17 amino acids. CDR1 and CDR2 (germline): SGHVS, FQNEAQ. Here the CDR3 DNA reads TGTGCCAGCAGCTTGGCCCCTTGGGGTAGCTCCTACAATGAGCAGTTCTTC. Amino acids: CASSLAPWGSSYNEQFF.

The chain couples TRBV7-9 to TRBJ1-4; D call uncertain. Germline loops: CDR1 SEHNR, CDR2 FQNEAQ (reference sequence). V lost 3 bases to trimming and J lost 0 bases, with 20 bases between them. The CDR3 loop spans 19 amino acids. The CDR3 is CASSFVSMSQITTNEKLFF. The CDR3 bases are TGTGCCAGCAGCTTTGTTTCTATGTCTCAAATTACAACTAATGAAAAACTGTTTTTT.

CDR3 amino acids: CASRETGGIETQYF. As DNA, the CDR3 is TGTGCCAGCAGGGAGACAGGGGGCATCGAGACCCAGTACTTC. This chain joins TRBV2 and TRBJ2-5; 10 bases are shared with TRBD1. V dropped 6 bases and J dropped 5; count of bases not matched to a gene: 6. This CDR3 contains 14 residues. The germline V gene has CDR1 SNHLY and CDR2 FYNNEI.

This rearrangement joins TRBV5-1 to TRBJ2-1; 13 bases fit TRBD2. The germline CDR1 and CDR2 sequences are SGHRS and YFSETQ. The junction had 9 bases not matched to a gene; V was cut back by 3 bases and J by 6 bases. The CDR3 is made up of 17 amino acids. CDR3 DNA: TGCGCCAGCAGCTCCACGCCGGGACTAGCGGGATTCAATGAGCAGTTCTTC. Protein product: CASSSTPGLAGFNEQFF.

The CDR3 loop is CASSNGHPGGGGELFF. CDR3 bases: TGTGCCAGTAGTAACGGGCACCCCGGGGGAGGCGGGGAGCTGTTTTTT. This chain links TRBV19 with TRBJ2-2; tentatively, D is TRBD2 (6 bases). V was pared by 4 bases and J by 7 bases, with 19 bases between. The CDR3 sequence is 16 residues long. Looked up from germline, CDR1 is LNHDA and CDR2 is SQIVND (reference sequence). The entire variable domain, with the rest obtained from reference TRBV19 and TRBJ2-2, is as follows: DGGITQSPKYLFRKEGQNVTLSCEQNLNHDAMYWYRQDPGQGLRLIYYSQIVNDFQKGDIAEGYSVSREKKESFPLTVTSAQKNPTAFYLCASSNGHPGGGGELFFGEGSRLTVL.

This rearrangement joins TRBV7-3 to TRBJ2-1; the D is unclear. Germline V gene lookup returns CDR1 SGHTA and CDR2 FQGTGA. The V gene lost 1 base and the J gene lost 8 bases, with 9 bases spanning the gap. CDR3 size: 13 residues. The CDR3 reads CASSLILGHEQFF. The DNA of the CDR3 is TGTGCCAGCAGCTTAATTCTAGGGCATGAGCAGTTCTTC.

The CDR3 region has the DNA TGTGCCAGCAGCTTTATCGGAGGGGCGACTGAAGCTTTCTTT. It codes for CASSFIGGATEAFF. V usage is TRBV7-9 and J usage is TRBJ1-1; a weak D match, TRBD1 (5 bases). Germline CDR1 SEHNR, CDR2 FQNEAQ (reference sequence). This CDR3 has 14 amino acids. V was clipped by 3 bases and J by 5 bases, with 13 bases between them.

This clone appeared once. The gene calls are TRBV5-1 and TRBJ1-6; 7 nucleotides line up with TRBD1. V dropped 2 bases and J dropped 11; count of bases not matched to a gene: 1. The CDR3 covers 12 residues. Germline CDR1 is SGHRS and CDR2 is YFSETQ. In DNA form, the CDR3 reads TGCGCCAGCAGCTTACAGGGGCCACCCCTCCACTTT. Amino acid sequence: CASSLQGPPLHF. The full variable domain, rest sourced from reference TRBV5-1 and TRBJ1-6, is KAGVTQTPRYLIKTRGQQVTLSCSPISGHRSVSWYQQTPGQGLQFLFEYFSETQRNKGNFPGRFSGRQFSNSRSEMNVSTLELGDSALYLCASSLQGPPLHFGNGTRLTVT.

The chain uses TRBV4-2 and TRBJ2-7; perhaps TRBD2 as D (5 bases). Trimming stripped 1 base from V and 1 base from J, with 5 bases between. CDR1 and CDR2 (germline): LGHNA, YNFKEQ. This CDR3 is 13 amino acids long. DNA of the CDR3: TGTGCCAGCAGCCAAGGCGGGTCCTACGAGCAGTACTTC. This gives the protein CASSQGGSYEQYF.

The rearrangement joins TRBV6-1 to TRBJ1-5; D possibly corresponds to TRBD1 (5 bases). The CDR3 totals 12 residues. The germline V gene has CDR1 MNHNS and CDR2 SASEGT. Between the trimmed V and J ends, which lost 7 bases and 6 bases, there was a span of 10 bases. The CDR3 nucleotides read TGTGCCAGCATGGTGGGGACTCAGCCCCAGCATTTT. Its translation is CASMVGTQPQHF.

The chain has TRBV14 and TRBJ1-6; D unclear. CDR1 is SGHDN and CDR2 is FVKESK in the germline V gene. The CDR3 is 15 residues long. V lost 3 bases and J 4 bases, leaving 10 bases between the germline ends. The CDR3 DNA is TGTGCCAGCAGCCATCGTTCGGTTTATAATTCACCCCTCCACTTT. Its protein is CASSHRSVYNSPLHF.

This clone was observed a handful of times. V and J are TRBV19 and TRBJ1-5, with 7 bases aligning to TRBD1. V lost 7 bases to trimming and J lost 1 base; unmatched junction nucleotides: 10. The germline V gene encodes CDR1 LNHDA and CDR2 SQIVND (reference sequence). The CDR3 is made up of 16 amino acids. The chain's CDR3 is CASTPTGSVSNQPQHF. CDR3 in DNA: TGTGCCAGTACCCCGACAGGGTCGGTCAGCAATCAGCCCCAGCATTTT.

The V call is TRBV18, the J call TRBJ2-5, with 10 nucleotides matching TRBD2. With V trimmed by 1 base and J by 4 bases, 18 bases remained unmatched. The CDR3 spans 20 residues. Germline CDR1 reads KGHSH; CDR2 reads LQKENI. The CDR3 DNA reads as TGTGCCAGCTCACCACTCAGCGGGAGGGCCCTCGGCTTGTGGTTAGAGACCCAGTACTTC. It codes for CASSPLSGRALGLWLETQYF.